The subject of this entry is one TCR beta chain. CDR3 length: 14 amino acids. V was pared by 1 base and J by 6 bases, with 6 bases of the junction left unmatched. Looked up from germline, CDR1 is SGHRS and CDR2 is YFSETQ. This record comes from a study of T cell responses to AZD1222 COVID-19 vaccine. Assay: immunoSEQ multiplex PCR; the TCRdb copy retains only in-frame clones and omits some. The sample lists 170,000 or so clones, about nine tenths occurring once. The sequences come from peripheral blood, collected on day 0 of AZD1222 vaccination. The V gene is TRBV5-1, the J gene TRBJ1-2, with TRBD1 matching 7 bases. This TCR came from an adult in good health. The CDR3 DNA is TGCGCCAGCAGCTTGACACAGGGGTTAGATGGCTACACCTTC. Translation gives CASSLTQGLDGYTF.